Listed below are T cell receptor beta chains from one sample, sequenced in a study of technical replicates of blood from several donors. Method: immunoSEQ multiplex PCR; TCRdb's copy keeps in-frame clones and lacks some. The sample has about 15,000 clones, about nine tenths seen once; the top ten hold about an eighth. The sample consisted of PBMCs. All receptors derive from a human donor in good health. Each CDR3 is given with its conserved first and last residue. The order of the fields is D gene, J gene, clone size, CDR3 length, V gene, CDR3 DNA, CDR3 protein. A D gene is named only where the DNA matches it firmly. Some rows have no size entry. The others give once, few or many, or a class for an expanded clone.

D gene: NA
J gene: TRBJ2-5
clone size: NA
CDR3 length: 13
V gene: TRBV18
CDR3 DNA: TGTGCCAGCTCGCAGGACAGACAAGAGACCCAGTACTTC
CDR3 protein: CASSQDRQETQYF

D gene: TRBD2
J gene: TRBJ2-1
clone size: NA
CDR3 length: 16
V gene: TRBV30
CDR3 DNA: TGTGCCTGGAGTGAGGCTAGCGGGTCCTACTACAATGAGCAGTTCTTC
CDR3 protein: CAWSEASGSYYNEQFF

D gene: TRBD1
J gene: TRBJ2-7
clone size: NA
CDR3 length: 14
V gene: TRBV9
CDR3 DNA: TGTGCCAGCAGCCCCCAGACAGGGCCCTACGAGCAGTACTTC
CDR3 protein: CASSPQTGPYEQYF

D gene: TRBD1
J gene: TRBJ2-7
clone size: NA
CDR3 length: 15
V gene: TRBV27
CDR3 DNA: TGTGCCAGCAGTTTAGGACAGGTCTCGCCCTACGAGCAGTACTTC
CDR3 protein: CASSLGQVSPYEQYF

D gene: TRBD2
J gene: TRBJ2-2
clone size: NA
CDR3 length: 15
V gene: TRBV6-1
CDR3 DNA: TGTGCCAGCAGTGAAAAACTAGCGGGAGCCGGGGAGCTGTTTTTT
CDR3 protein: CASSEKLAGAGELFF

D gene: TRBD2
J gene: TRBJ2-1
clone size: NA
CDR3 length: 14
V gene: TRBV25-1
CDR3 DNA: TGTGCCAGCAGTGTGCTAGCGGGAGACAATGAGCAGTTCTTC
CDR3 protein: CASSVLAGDNEQFF

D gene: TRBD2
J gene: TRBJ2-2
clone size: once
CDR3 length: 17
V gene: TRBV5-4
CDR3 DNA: TGTGCCAGCAGCAAAACCGGGACTAGCGACGGGGCCGGGGAGCTGTTTTTT
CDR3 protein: CASSKTGTSDGAGELFF

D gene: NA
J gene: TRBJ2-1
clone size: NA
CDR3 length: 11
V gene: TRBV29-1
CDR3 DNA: TGCAGCGTGGCCCTCTTGGATGAGCAGTTCTTC
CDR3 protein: CSVALLDEQFF

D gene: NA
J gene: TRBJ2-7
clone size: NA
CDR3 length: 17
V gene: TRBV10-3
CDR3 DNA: TGTGCCATCAGTGATTTCGGTAGGGGCCCCGACTCCTACGAGCAGTACTTC
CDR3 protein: CAISDFGRGPDSYEQYF

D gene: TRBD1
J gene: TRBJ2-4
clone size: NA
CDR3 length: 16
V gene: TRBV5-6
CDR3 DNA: TGTGCCAGCAGCAACGACAGGGACCTAGCCAAAAACATTCAGTACTTC
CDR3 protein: CASSNDRDLAKNIQYF

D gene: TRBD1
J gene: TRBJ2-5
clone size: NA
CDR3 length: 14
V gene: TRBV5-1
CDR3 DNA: TGCGCCAGCTCGACAGGGGGTATACAAGAGACCCAGTACTTC
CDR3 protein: CASSTGGIQETQYF

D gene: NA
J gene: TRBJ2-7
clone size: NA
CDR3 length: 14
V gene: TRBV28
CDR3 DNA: TGTGCCAGCAGACACTACATGGAACCCTACGAGCAGTACTTC
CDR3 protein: CASRHYMEPYEQYF

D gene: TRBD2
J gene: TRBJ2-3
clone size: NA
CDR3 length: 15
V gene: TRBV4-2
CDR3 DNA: TGTGCCAGCAGCCAGGCTAGCGGGAGGGCAGATACGCAGTATTTT
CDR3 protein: CASSQASGRADTQYF

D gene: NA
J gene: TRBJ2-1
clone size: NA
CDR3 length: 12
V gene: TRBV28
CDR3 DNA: TGTGCCAGCAGTTTATGGAGTGGTGAGCAGTTCTTC
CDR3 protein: CASSLWSGEQFF

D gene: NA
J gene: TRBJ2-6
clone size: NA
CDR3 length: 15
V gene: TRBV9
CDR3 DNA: TGTGCCAGCAGCGTTCAGGGGAGAGGGGCCAACGTCCTGACTTTC
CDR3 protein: CASSVQGRGANVLTF

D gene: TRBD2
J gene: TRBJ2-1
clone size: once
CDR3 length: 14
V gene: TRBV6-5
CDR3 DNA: TGTGCCAGCAGTTGGGTAGCGGGGTACAATGAGCAGTTCTTC
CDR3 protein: CASSWVAGYNEQFF

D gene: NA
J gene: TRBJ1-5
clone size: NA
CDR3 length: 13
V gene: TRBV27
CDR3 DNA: TGTGCCAGCAGTTGGGGGCCCTATCAGCCCCAGCATTTT
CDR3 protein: CASSWGPYQPQHF

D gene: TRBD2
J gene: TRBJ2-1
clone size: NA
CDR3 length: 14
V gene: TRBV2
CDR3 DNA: TGTGCCACCAAGACTAGCGGGGGGTTCAATGAGCAGTTCTTC
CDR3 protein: CATKTSGGFNEQFF

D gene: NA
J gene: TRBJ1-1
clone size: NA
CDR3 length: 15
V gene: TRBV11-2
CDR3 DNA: TGTGCCAGCAGCCCCTCGGGTGGGTTCAACACTGAAGCTTTCTTT
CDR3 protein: CASSPSGGFNTEAFF

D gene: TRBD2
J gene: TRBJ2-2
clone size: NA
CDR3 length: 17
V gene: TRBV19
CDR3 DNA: TGTGCCAGTAGTATAGTGGGGCTAGCGGGAAATACCGGGGAGCTGTTTTTT
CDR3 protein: CASSIVGLAGNTGELFF

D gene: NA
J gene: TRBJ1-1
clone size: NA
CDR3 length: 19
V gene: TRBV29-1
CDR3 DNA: TGCAGCGTTGCCGGGCAGCTCCAAACCTCGGGGGGAGCGAACACTGAAGCTTTCTTT
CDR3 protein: CSVAGQLQTSGGANTEAFF

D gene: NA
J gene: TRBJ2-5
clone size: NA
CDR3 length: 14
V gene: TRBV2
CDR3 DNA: TGTGCCAGCAGTGAGGGCCCTGTCGAAGAGACCCAGTACTTC
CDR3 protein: CASSEGPVEETQYF

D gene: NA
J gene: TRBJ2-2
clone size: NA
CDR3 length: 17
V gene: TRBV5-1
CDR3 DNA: TGCGCCAGCAGCTTGGAGGCTAGCAGACCGAACACCGGGGAGCTGTTTTTT
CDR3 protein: CASSLEASRPNTGELFF

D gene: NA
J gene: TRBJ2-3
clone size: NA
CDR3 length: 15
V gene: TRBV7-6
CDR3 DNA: TGTGCCAGCAGCCTCCAAAAGGGGGGGTCAGATACGCAGTATTTT
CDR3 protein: CASSLQKGGSDTQYF

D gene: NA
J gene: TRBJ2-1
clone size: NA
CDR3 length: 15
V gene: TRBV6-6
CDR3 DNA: TGTGCCAGCAGCGAACAGGGCCCGGACTACAATGAGCAGTTCTTC
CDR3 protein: CASSEQGPDYNEQFF

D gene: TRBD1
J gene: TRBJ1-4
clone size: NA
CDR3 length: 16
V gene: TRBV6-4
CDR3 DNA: TGTGCCAGCAGTGACTCTACGGACAGGGGAGGGGAAAAACTGTTTTTT
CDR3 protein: CASSDSTDRGGEKLFF

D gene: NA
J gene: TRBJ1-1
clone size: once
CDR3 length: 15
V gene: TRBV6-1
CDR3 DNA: TGTGCCAGCAGTTTATTCGACAGTACTAACACTGAAGCTTTCTTT
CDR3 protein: CASSLFDSTNTEAFF

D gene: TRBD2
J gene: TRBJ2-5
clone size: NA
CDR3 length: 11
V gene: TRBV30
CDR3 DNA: TGTGCCTGGACCGGGGGGGGGACCCAGTACTTC
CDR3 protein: CAWTGGGTQYF

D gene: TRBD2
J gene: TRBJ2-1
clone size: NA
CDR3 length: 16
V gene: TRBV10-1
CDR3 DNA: TGCGCCAGCTCGGACGCGAGCGGGACCGCCTACAATGAGCAGTTCTTC
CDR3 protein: CASSDASGTAYNEQFF

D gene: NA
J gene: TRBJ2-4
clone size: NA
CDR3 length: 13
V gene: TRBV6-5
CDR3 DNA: TGTGCCAGCAGTTTCACAGGGAGAAACATTCAGTACTTC
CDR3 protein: CASSFTGRNIQYF

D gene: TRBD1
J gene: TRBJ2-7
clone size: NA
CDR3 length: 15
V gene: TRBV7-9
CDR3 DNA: TGTGCCAGCAGCCAAAGCGGCAGGGGGCTATGGGAGCAGTACTTC
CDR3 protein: CASSQSGRGLWEQYF

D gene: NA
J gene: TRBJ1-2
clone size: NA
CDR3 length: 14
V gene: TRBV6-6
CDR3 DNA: TGTGCCAGCAGTTACGAAGCAGGCGAGGGTGGCTACACCTTC
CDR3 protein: CASSYEAGEGGYTF

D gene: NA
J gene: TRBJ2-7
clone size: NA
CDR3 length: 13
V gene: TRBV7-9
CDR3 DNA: TGTGCCAGCGAGACCGACTTCTCCTACGAGCAGTACTTC
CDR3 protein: CASETDFSYEQYF

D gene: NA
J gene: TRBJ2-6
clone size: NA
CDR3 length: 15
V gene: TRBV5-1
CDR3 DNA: TGCGCCAGCAGCTTTCAGGCTTCTGGGGCCAACGTCCTGACTTTC
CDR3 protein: CASSFQASGANVLTF

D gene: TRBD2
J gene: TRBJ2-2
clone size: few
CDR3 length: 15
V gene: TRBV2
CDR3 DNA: TGTGCCAGCAGTCCGACTAGCGGGTACACCGGGGAGCTGTTTTTT
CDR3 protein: CASSPTSGYTGELFF

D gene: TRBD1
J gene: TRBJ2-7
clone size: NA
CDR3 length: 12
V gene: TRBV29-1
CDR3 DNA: TGCAGCGGAGGACAGGGGTCGGGGGAGCAGTACTTC
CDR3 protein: CSGGQGSGEQYF

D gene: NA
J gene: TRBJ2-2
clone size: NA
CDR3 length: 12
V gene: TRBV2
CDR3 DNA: TGTGCCACGCGGGCCCCCACCGGGGAGCTGTTTTTT
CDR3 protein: CATRAPTGELFF

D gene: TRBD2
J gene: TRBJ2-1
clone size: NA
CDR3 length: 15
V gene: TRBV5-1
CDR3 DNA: TGCGCCAGCAGCTTCCTCCCGGGACTAGTCAATGAGCAGTTCTTC
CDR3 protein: CASSFLPGLVNEQFF

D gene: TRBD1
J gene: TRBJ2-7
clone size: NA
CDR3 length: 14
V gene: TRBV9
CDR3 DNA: TGTGCCAGCAGCGCGGACAGGGCCGCGGGGGAGCAGTACTTC
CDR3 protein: CASSADRAAGEQYF

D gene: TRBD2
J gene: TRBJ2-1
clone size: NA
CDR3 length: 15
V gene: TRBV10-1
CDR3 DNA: TGCGCCAGCACCTTAGGGACTAGCGGGAGTGATGAGCAGTTCTTC
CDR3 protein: CASTLGTSGSDEQFF

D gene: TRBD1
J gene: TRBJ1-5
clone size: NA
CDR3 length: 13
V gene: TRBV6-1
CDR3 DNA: TGTGCCAGCAGTGCCAGGGGGCCTCAGCCCCAGCATTTT
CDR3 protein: CASSARGPQPQHF

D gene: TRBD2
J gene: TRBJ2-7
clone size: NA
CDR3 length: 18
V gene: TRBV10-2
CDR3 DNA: TGCGCCAGCAGTGATCCAGGACTAGCGGGAGGAAAGTCCTACGAGCAGTACTTC
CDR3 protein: CASSDPGLAGGKSYEQYF

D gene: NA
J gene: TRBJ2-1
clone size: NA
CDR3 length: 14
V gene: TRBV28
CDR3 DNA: TGTGCCAGCAGTGAGACTACCCGAGGTAATGAGCAGTTCTTC
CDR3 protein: CASSETTRGNEQFF

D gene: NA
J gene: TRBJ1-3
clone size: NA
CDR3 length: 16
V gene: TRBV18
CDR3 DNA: TGTGCCAGCTCACCCTCGGACCCGGGAACTGGAAACACCATATATTTT
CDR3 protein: CASSPSDPGTGNTIYF

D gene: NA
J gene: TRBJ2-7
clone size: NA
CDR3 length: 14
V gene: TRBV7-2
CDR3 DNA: TGTGCCAGCAGTTCACAGGGTTCCTTCTACGAGCAGTACTTC
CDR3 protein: CASSSQGSFYEQYF

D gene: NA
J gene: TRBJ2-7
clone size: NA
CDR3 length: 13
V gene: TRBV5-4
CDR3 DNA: TGTGCCAGCAGTCTCACCGGGACTCAAGAGCAGTACTTC
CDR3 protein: CASSLTGTQEQYF

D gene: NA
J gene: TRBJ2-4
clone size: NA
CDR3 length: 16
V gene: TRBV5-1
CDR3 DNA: TGCGCCAGCAGCTTAGACTCCCTGAGGGCCAAAAACATTCAGTACTTC
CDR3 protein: CASSLDSLRAKNIQYF

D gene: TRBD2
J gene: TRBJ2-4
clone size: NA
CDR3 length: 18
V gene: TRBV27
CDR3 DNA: TGTGCCAGCATGAGATATGGGCTAGCGGCTTTAGCCAAAAACATTCAGTACTTC
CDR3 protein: CASMRYGLAALAKNIQYF

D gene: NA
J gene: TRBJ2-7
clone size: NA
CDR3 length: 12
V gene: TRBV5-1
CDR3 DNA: TGCGCCAGCAGCTTGCCAGGGGACGAGCAGTACTTC
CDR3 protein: CASSLPGDEQYF

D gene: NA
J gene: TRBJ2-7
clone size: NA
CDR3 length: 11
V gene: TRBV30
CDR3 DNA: TGTGCCTGGGGACTGGCCTACGAGCAGTACTTC
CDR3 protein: CAWGLAYEQYF